The 32 T cell receptor beta chains below come from one sample, sequenced in a study of tumor and adjacent non-tumor tissue in lung cancer (dated by TCRdb to about 2018). RNA was isolated from bulk, unsorted tissue, and RNA quality was assessed with a NanoDrop ND-1000 and an Agilent 2100. For the normal lung samples, distant non-tumor tissue was collected more than 3 cm away from the tumor edge. Libraries were constructed by multiplex PCR. Sequencing was carried out with an Illumina HiSeq 2500. TCRbeta libraries were constructed through three rounds of nested PCR with primers (Table S4) according to protocols modified from ARM-PCR. The public reads were quality trimmed at Q25 with fastp and then assembled into clones with MiXCR by TCRdb, keeping productive beta chains. Each CDR3 protein appears once, grouped with its most common genes and DNA. This sample lists some 100,000 distinct CDR3 sequences; less than 75% were detected once. The ten largest clones take up roughly a fifth of the sample.

What was sequenced was distant non-tumor lung tissue. The receptors come from a man under 40 with non-small cell lung cancer.

The rearrangement links TRBV9 to TRBJ1-6; D unresolved. Germline V lookup: CDR1 SGDLS, CDR2 YYNGEE. The length of the CDR3 is 14 residues. The V and J ends lost 7 bases and 0 bases respectively, with 8 bases between them. In DNA form, the CDR3 reads TGTGCCAGCTCTCTGAGCTCCTATAATTCACCCCTCCACTTT. As protein: CASSLSSYNSPLHF.

Concerning this clonotype: The germline gene is not matched at one end of the junction; a read error may be the cause. The gene calls are TRBV11-2 and TRBJ2-2; 11 positions match TRBD2. From germline, CDR1 is SGHAT and CDR2 FQNNGV. This CDR3 has 16 amino acids. The CDR3 sequence: CASRLELAGETGELIF. The CDR3 DNA is TGTGCAAGCAGGTTGGAACTAGCGGGAGAAACCGGGGAGCTGATTTTT.

Comments on this clonotype: The germline gene is not matched at one end of the junction; a read error may be the cause. This chain links TRBV6-6 with TRBJ2-7, with D unclear. This CDR3 is built from 13 residues. Germline-derived CDR1 and CDR2 are MNHNY and SVGAGI (reference sequence). Here the CDR3 DNA reads TGTGCCAGCAGCGGCCATTTCGTGCACGAGCGGTACTTC. Translation gives CASSGHFVHERYF.

In regard to this clonotype: At one end, the junction sequence differs from germline, possibly due to a read error. The chain is built from TRBV5-5 and TRBJ1-6; D is uncertain. The CDR3 is 17 amino acids. Germline V gives CDR1 SGHKS, CDR2 YYEKEE (reference sequence). The CDR3 DNA reads as TGTGCCAGCAGCTTGGTGGTAAGAAGCTCCTATAATTCACCCCTCCACTTC. Its translation is CASSLVVRSSYNSPLHF.

Points on this clonotype: One end of the junction fails to match germline, which may point to a read error. CDR3 region: CNAKGQNSYEQYF. The CDR3 nucleotides are TGCAATGCCAAGGGACAGAACTCCTACGAACAGTACTTC. The chain joins TRBV20-1 to TRBJ2-7, with TRBD1 identical over 7 bases. CDR3 size: 13 residues. Germline V gene sequence: CDR1 DFQATT, CDR2 SNEGSKA (reference sequence).

This clonotype came up a few times. Written as DNA, the CDR3 is TGTGCCAGCAGCTTATCTCTAAGACAGCTTTACAATGAGCAGTTCTTC. It translates to CASSLSLRQLYNEQFF. V gene TRBV11-2 combines with J gene TRBJ2-1; possibly TRBD1 for D (5 bases). The CDR3 runs 16 residues. Germline CDR1 reads SGHAT; CDR2 reads FQNNGV. The V and J ends lost 2 bases and 4 bases respectively, with 15 bases between them.

By sample share, this clonotype is medium-sized. This chain uses TRBV11-3 with TRBJ1-1, with a possible D match to TRBD1 (5 bases). CDR3 length: 13 amino acids. Between the trimmed V and J ends, which lost 5 bases and 7 bases, there was a span of 14 bases. Germline V lookup: CDR1 SGHNT, CDR2 YENEEA. CDR3 protein: CASSTLKDSEAFF. DNA of the CDR3: TGTGCCAGCAGCACCCTTAAAGACAGTGAAGCTTTCTTT.

Notes on this clonotype: A much larger clone is a single base away; this may be a read error. This chain joins TRBV7-8 and TRBJ2-2, with D uncertain. There are 16 residues in the CDR3. Trimming took 5 bases from V and 10 from J, leaving 23 bases between them. Looked up from germline, CDR1 is SGHVS and CDR2 is FQNEAQ. This CDR3 reads CASSPQDRVSPEELFF. CDR3 coding DNA: TGTGCCAGCAGCCCCCAGGATCGCGTTTCACCGGAGGAGCTGTTTTTT.

As for this clonotype: A read error may account for a junction end that differs from germline. The gene calls are TRBV12-3 or TRBV12-4 and TRBJ1-4; tentative D call: TRBD1 (5 bases). This CDR3 spans 14 amino acids. CDR3 in amino acids: CARTRAGFNEKLFF. The CDR3 nucleotides are TGTGCCAGGACCAGGGCCGGGTTTAATGAAAAATTGTTTTTT.

Remarks on this clonotype: A read error may account for a junction end that differs from germline. The V call is TRBV6-5, the J call TRBJ1-1; TRBD1 aligns across 7 bases. Germline CDR1 reads MNHEY; CDR2 reads SVGAGI. The CDR3 sequence is 15 residues long. The CDR3 coding sequence is TGTGCCAGCAGTTACTGGACAGGCTTGAACAGTGAAGCTTTCTTT. As protein: CASSYWTGLNSEAFF.

The rearrangement joins TRBV7-3 to TRBJ2-1, with D tentatively TRBD1 (6 bases). Trimming pared 4 bases from V and 6 bases from J, leaving 16 bases between. The CDR3 is 15 amino acids. In germline, CDR1 is SGHTA, CDR2 FQGTGA. DNA of the CDR3: TGTGCCAGCAGCTCAACCGGGACAACCTGCAATGAGCAGTTCTTC. Translating it yields CASSSTGTTCNEQFF.

A single count supports this clonotype. The germline gene is not matched at one end of the junction; a read error may be the cause. The chain uses TRBV29-1 and TRBJ1-1; no clear D. CDR1 is SQVTM and CDR2 is ANQGSEA in the germline V gene. This CDR3 has 12 amino acids. CDR3 sequence reads: CIVKDLNTGAFF. The CDR3 DNA follows: TGCATCGTTAAGGATTTGAACACTGGAGCTTTCTTT.

Worth noting for this clonotype: A read error is likely, as this CDR3 ends without the conserved phenylalanine or tryptophan. CDR3 region: CSAMRGAHDEQYL. CDR3 DNA: TGCAGCGCTATGCGCGGGGCTCACGACGAGCAGTACTTA. The V call is TRBV29-1, the J call TRBJ2-7; weak D call: TRBD2 (6 bases). Trimming stripped 7 bases from V and 5 bases from J, with 18 bases between. This CDR3 is built from 13 residues. From germline, CDR1 is SQVTM and CDR2 ANQGSEA.

A remark on this clonotype: One base away lies a much larger clone, so this may be a sequencing read error. The genes are TRBV20-1 and TRBJ1-6, with no clear D. V lost 1 base to trimming and J lost 6 bases, with 16 bases between them. Germline-derived CDR1 and CDR2 are DFQATT and SNEGSKA (reference sequence). This CDR3 is built from 16 residues. The CDR3 bases are TGCAGTGCTAGAGCCGCCGGGATAGGGCTTAATTCACCCCTCCACTTT. Its translation: CSARAAGIGLNSPLHF.

About this clonotype itself: A junction end diverges from the germline sequence, so it may reflect a read error. The chain has TRBV29-1 and TRBJ2-3, with D maybe TRBD2 (5 bases). Germline-derived CDR1 and CDR2 are SQVTM and ANQGSEA. This CDR3 is built from 14 residues. The CDR3 DNA reads as TGCAGCGTGGGGTCCGGGATAGTGGGAGATATGCAGTATTTT. Amino acid sequence: CSVGSGIVGDMQYF.

This clonotype was detected only once. The chain has TRBV11-2 and TRBJ2-7; 7 positions agree with TRBD2. The CDR3 length is 13 residues. Germline lookup yields CDR1 SGHAT and CDR2 FQNNGV. V lost 9 bases, J lost 11 bases, and 16 bases stayed unmatched. As DNA, the CDR3 is TGTGCCAGAAGGCCAGCGGGGACCTACGAAAAGTACTTC. Translation gives CARRPAGTYEKYF.

With respect to this clonotype: A read error may account for a junction end that differs from germline. The CDR3 here is CCARGGVNTGELFF. The DNA for the CDR3 is TGTTGTGCTAGAGGGGGGGTAAACACCGGGGAGCTGTTTTTT. This rearrangement joins TRBV20-1 to TRBJ2-2, with D perhaps TRBD2 (7 bases). This CDR3 comprises 14 residues. The V gene's germline CDR1 is DFQATT and CDR2 SNEGSKA (reference sequence).

About this clonotype itself: One end of the junction varies from germline; a read error may be responsible. V and J are TRBV6-2 or TRBV6-3 and TRBJ2-7; possibly TRBD1 for D (6 bases). Germline CDR1 reads MNHEY; CDR2 reads SVGEGT. CDR3 length: 15 residues. The CDR3 DNA reads TGTGCCGGCAGATTGCCGGGACAACCAACCTACGAGCAGTACTTC. As protein: CAGRLPGQPTYEQYF.

In regard to this clonotype: A junction boundary mismatches the germline segment, possibly from a read error. The chain employs TRBV20-1 and TRBJ2-2; TRBD2 is a possible D gene (6 bases). CDR3 length: 16 residues. Germline CDR1 and CDR2: DFQATT and SNEGSKA (reference sequence). In DNA form, the CDR3 reads TGCAGTGCGGCGGGGATGGCAACAACGAACACTGGGGAGCTGTTTTTT. This translates into CSAAGMATTNTGELFF.

This clonotype occurred once. Since the CDR3 does not end with the conserved phenylalanine or tryptophan, this likely comes from a read error. This chain joins TRBV4-3 and TRBJ2-7; possible D gene TRBD2, 5 bases. Germline V gene sequence: CDR1 LGHNA, CDR2 YSLEER. CDR3 length equals 19 residues. Trimming pared 3 bases from V and 2 bases from J, leaving 26 bases between. CDR3 bases: TGCGCCAGCAGCCACAAACTATGCACGGGGTCCGGATCCCCCTACGAGCAGTACTCC. Residues: CASSHKLCTGSGSPYEQYS.

The V gene is TRBV5-1, the J gene TRBJ2-1, with D maybe TRBD2 (6 bases). Trimming took off 8 bases at V and 7 bases at J, with 28 bases between the two ends. Germline V gene lookup returns CDR1 SGHRS and CDR2 YFSETQ. The CDR3 runs 17 residues. The CDR3 coding sequence is TGCGCCAGGAGCCCTGGCGCGGGACCCCTCGCTGGGAATGAGCAGTTCTTC. Translated: CARSPGAGPLAGNEQFF.

On this clonotype itself: Being one base from a much bigger clone, this may be a read error. The chain combines TRBV11-2 with TRBJ1-5; D is possibly TRBD1 (5 bases). The J call may be in error: the DNA end matches TRBJ2-3 better. The CDR3 has 14 residues. Germline assignment: CDR1 SGHAT and CDR2 FQNNGV. CDR3 protein: CASSTTGYNQPQYF. CDR3 DNA sequence: TGTGCCAGCAGCACTACAGGCTACAATCAGCCCCAGTATTTT.

Many counts were recorded for this clonotype. The chain carries TRBV29-1 and TRBJ1-1, with TRBD1 as a possible D gene (5 bases). The CDR3 is made up of 10 amino acids. The ends were cut back, 4 bases at V and 11 bases at J, with 11 bases in the middle. Germline V gene sequence: CDR1 SQVTM, CDR2 ANQGSEA. The chain's CDR3 is CSVVEGWAFF. CDR3 DNA sequence: TGCAGCGTTGTGGAGGGGTGGGCTTTCTTT. Variable domain in full (rest from reference TRBV29-1 and TRBJ1-1): SAVISQKPSRDICQRGTSLTIQCQVDSQVTMMFWYRQQPGQSLTLIATANQGSEATYESGFVIDKFPISRPNLTFSTLTVSNMSPEDSSIYLCSVVEGWAFFGQGTRLTVV.

J is TRBJ2-2 and V is TRBV12-3 or TRBV12-4; D gene ambiguous. V shed 9 bases and J shed 0 bases, with 17 bases lying between them. This CDR3 comprises 16 residues. CDR3: CASKRSNTPNTGELFF. The CDR3 DNA reads TGTGCCAGTAAAAGGTCGAACACTCCGAACACCGGGGAGCTGTTTTTT.

Points on this clonotype: A much larger clone sits a single nucleotide away, making a read error possible. The chain combines TRBV4-1 with TRBJ2-1, with D perhaps matching TRBD1 or TRBD2 (5 bases each). The germline gives CDR1 MGHRA, CDR2 YSYEKL. There are 13 residues in the CDR3. V lost 5 bases and J 8 bases, leaving 13 bases between the germline ends. The DNA for the CDR3 is TGCGCCAGCAGCTTTATGGTGGGGGATGAGCAGTTCTTC. Protein sequence: CASSFMVGDEQFF.

For this clonotype: At one boundary the junction diverges from the germline segment, which might be a read error. The chain recombines TRBV12-3 or TRBV12-4 with TRBJ2-5; no definite D call. The CDR3 totals 14 residues. For the CDR3, the DNA is TGTGTCAGCAGTTTATTGACTTTCCAGGAGACCCAGTACTTC. Translating gives CVSSLLTFQETQYF.

The V and J genes are TRBV6-2 or TRBV6-3 and TRBJ2-1, with no clear D. V shed 10 bases and J shed 7 bases, with 14 bases lying between them. Germline values: CDR1 MNHEY, CDR2 SVGEGT. The CDR3 contains 12 residues. The DNA of the CDR3 is TGTGCCAACAGCCTGACTGTGAATGAGCAGTTCTTC. Its translation is CANSLTVNEQFF.

With respect to this clonotype: It may be a read error: a sequence one base away is much more abundant. The CDR3 end shows no conserved phenylalanine or tryptophan, and so a read error is likely. This chain links TRBV6-5 with TRBJ1-1; 8 nucleotides line up with TRBD1. Trimming at V came to 2 bases and at J to 1 base, leaving 9 bases not matched to a gene. The germline gives CDR1 MNHEY, CDR2 SVGAGI. This CDR3 contains 17 residues. The CDR3: CASSYRIPGQANTEAFL. For the CDR3, the DNA is TGTGCCAGCAGTTACCGAATCCCGGGACAGGCGAACACTGAAGCTTTCCTT.

This clonotype has a single count. The chain uses TRBV20-1 and TRBJ1-1; a possible D gene is TRBD1 (5 bases). V lost 4 bases, J lost 10 bases, and 13 bases lay in between. Germline V gives CDR1 DFQATT, CDR2 SNEGSKA (reference sequence). This CDR3 has 11 amino acids. The CDR3 spells CSATAGPRAFF. In DNA form, the CDR3 reads TGCAGTGCTACGGCGGGGCCTAGAGCTTTCTTT.

This clonotype was seen many times. This chain uses TRBV24-1 with TRBJ1-6; D call uncertain. The germline V gene has CDR1 KGHDR and CDR2 SFDVKD. The CDR3 consists of 13 residues. The V end was cut by 9 bases, the J end by 9 bases, with 14 bases between. The CDR3 here is CATSAPVFSPLHF. In DNA form, the CDR3 reads TGTGCCACCTCCGCCCCAGTCTTTTCACCCCTCCACTTT.

The sample holds a few counts of this clonotype. The CDR3 DNA sequence: TGTGCCAGCACCCCGGGACAGGGGAGGGAGCAGTACTTC. Protein product: CASTPGQGREQYF. The genes are TRBV9 and TRBJ2-7, with 10 nucleotides matching TRBD1. Germline V gene data show CDR1 as SGDLS and CDR2 as YYNGEE. The V segment lost 6 bases and the J segment 7 bases; nucleotides outside the gene matches: 7. This CDR3 spans 13 amino acids.

This clonotype appeared a few times. A much more abundant neighbour one base away suggests this may be a read error. This sequence joins TRBV6-5 and TRBJ2-3; D not certain. This CDR3 comprises 14 residues. The germline V gene encodes CDR1 MNHEY and CDR2 SVGAGI. The CDR3 is CAGSSFRSTDTQYF. The CDR3 DNA reads as TGTGCCGGCAGTTCTTTCCGGAGCACAGATACGCAGTATTTT.